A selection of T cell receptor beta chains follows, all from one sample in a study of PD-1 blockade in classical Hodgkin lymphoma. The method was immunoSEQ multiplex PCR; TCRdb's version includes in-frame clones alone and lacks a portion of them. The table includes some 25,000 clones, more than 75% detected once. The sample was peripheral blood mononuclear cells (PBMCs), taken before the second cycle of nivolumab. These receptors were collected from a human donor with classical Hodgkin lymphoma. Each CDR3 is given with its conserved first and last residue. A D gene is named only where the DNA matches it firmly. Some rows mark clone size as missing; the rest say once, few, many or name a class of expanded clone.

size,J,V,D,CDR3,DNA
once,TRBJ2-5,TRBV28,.,CASSLLFSEETQYF,TGTGCCAGCAGTTTACTATTCAGCGAAGAGACCCAGTACTTC
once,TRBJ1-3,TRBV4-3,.,CASSQDHQGTGNTIYF,TGCGCCAGCAGCCAAGATCATCAGGGGACTGGAAACACCATATATTTT
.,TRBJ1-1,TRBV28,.,CASSLLTPGKTEAFF,TGTGCCAGCAGTTTATTGACCCCAGGGAAGACTGAAGCTTTCTTT
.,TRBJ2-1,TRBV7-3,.,CASSLTRGNEQFF,TGTGCCAGCAGCTTAACTCGGGGGAATGAGCAGTTCTTC
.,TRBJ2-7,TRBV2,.,CASSASPPREQYF,TGTGCCAGCAGCGCCTCCCCCCCTCGAGAGCAGTACTTC
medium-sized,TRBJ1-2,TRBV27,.,CASSFRAGGGANYGYTF,TGTGCCAGCAGTTTTAGGGCGGGGGGGGGAGCTAACTATGGCTACACCTTC
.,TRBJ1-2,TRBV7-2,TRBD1,CAGSGTGGNYGYTF,TGTGCCGGGTCTGGGACAGGGGGCAACTATGGCTACACCTTC
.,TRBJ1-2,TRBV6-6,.,CASSYVREYGYTF,TGTGCCAGCAGTTATGTGAGGGAATATGGCTACACCTTC
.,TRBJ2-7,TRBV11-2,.,CASSQEGQWGYEQYF,TGTGCCAGCAGCCAGGAAGGCCAGTGGGGTTACGAGCAGTACTTC
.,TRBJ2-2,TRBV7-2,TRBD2,CASSLGGTSTGELFF,TGTGCCAGCAGCTTAGGGGGGACTAGCACCGGGGAGCTGTTTTTT
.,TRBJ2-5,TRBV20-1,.,CSAPGETQYF,TGCAGTGCCCCCGGAGAGACCCAGTACTTC
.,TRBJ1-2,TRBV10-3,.,CAIQAEGSYGYTF,TGTGCCATCCAGGCCGAAGGGTCCTATGGCTACACCTTC
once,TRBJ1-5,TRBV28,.,CASSWNGNNQPQHF,TGTGCCAGCAGTTGGAACGGGAACAATCAGCCCCAGCATTTT
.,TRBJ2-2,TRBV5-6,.,CASSLGVTGELFF,TGTGCCAGCAGCTTGGGGGTTACCGGGGAGCTGTTTTTT
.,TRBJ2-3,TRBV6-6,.,CASSTQGGSFTDTQYF,TGTGCCAGCAGTACCCAAGGGGGGAGCTTCACAGATACGCAGTATTTT
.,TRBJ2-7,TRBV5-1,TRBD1,CASSLEQGQYIHYEQYF,TGCGCCAGCAGCTTGGAACAGGGACAGTACATTCACTACGAGCAGTACTTC
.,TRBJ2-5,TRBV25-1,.,CASSDRVGGETQYF,TGTGCCAGCAGTGATAGGGTCGGCGGGGAGACCCAGTACTTC
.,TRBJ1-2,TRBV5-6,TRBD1,CASSLSSGAGGYGYTF,TGTGCCAGCAGCTTGAGTAGTGGCGCAGGGGGTTATGGCTACACCTTC
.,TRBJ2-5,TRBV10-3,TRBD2,CAISGALAGAETQYF,TGTGCCATCAGTGGAGCACTAGCGGGAGCAGAGACCCAGTACTTC
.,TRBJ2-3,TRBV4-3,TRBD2,CASSQDRAGGTTDTQYF,TGCGCCAGCAGCCAAGACAGAGCGGGGGGGACCACAGATACGCAGTATTTT
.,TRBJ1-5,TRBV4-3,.,CASSQALYSEQGPQHF,TGCGCCAGCAGCCAAGCACTTTACAGCGAACAAGGGCCCCAGCATTTT
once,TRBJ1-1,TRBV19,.,CASSMNRGSNTEAFF,TGTGCCAGTAGTATGAATCGGGGATCGAACACTGAAGCTTTCTTT
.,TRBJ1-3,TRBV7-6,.,CASSLGLSGNTIYF,TGTGCCAGCAGCTTAGGGCTCTCTGGAAACACCATATATTTT
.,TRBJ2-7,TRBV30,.,CAWSVTRDEQYF,TGTGCCTGGAGTGTAACCCGAGACGAGCAGTACTTC
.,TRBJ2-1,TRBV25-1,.,CASSDPGANEQFF,TGTGCCAGCAGTGACCCGGGGGCTAATGAGCAGTTCTTC
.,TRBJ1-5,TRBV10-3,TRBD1,CAISGQVDQPQHF,TGTGCCATCTCAGGACAGGTCGATCAGCCCCAGCATTTT
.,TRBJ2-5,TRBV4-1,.,CASSQDRAGIQETQYF,TGCGCCAGCAGCCAAGATAGGGCAGGGATCCAAGAGACCCAGTACTTC
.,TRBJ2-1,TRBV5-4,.,CASSFRRDEQFF,TGTGCCAGCAGCTTTAGGAGGGATGAGCAGTTCTTC
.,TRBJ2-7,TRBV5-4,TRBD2,CASSLFAGGTYEQYF,TGTGCCAGCAGCTTGTTCGCGGGGGGAACCTACGAGCAGTACTTC
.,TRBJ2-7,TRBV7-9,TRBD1,CASTGQGSYEQYF,TGTGCCAGCACGGGACAGGGGTCCTACGAGCAGTACTTC
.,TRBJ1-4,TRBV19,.,CASSIWGAGKNEKLFF,TGTGCCAGTAGTATCTGGGGGGCAGGGAAGAATGAAAAACTGTTTTTT
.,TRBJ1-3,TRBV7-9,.,CASPGPGNTIYF,TGTGCCAGCCCGGGGCCTGGAAACACCATATATTTT
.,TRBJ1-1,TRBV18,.,CASSWAQGRMNTEAFF,TGTGCCAGCTCATGGGCCCAGGGACGGATGAACACTGAAGCTTTCTTT
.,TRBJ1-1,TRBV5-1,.,CASSRPLERTGGSNMNTEAFF,TGCGCCAGCAGCCGCCCACTTGAACGGACGGGCGGATCCAACATGAACACTGAAGCTTTCTTT
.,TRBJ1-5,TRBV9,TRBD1,CASSTGTASAQHF,TGTGCCAGCAGCACCGGGACAGCTTCTGCCCAGCATTTT
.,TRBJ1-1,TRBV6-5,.,CASRMGGYTEAFF,TGTGCCAGCAGGATGGGGGGTTACACTGAAGCTTTCTTT
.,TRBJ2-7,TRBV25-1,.,CASSPRISGYEQYF,TGTGCCAGCAGCCCGAGAATATCAGGATACGAGCAGTACTTC
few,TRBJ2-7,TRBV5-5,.,CASSGDYEQYF,TGTGCCAGCAGCGGCGACTACGAGCAGTACTTC
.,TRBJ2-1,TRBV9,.,CASSNLRSSYNEQFF,TGTGCCAGCAGCAACCTCCGGAGCTCCTACAATGAGCAGTTCTTC
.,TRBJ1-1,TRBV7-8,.,CASSLMAQVGNTEAFF,TGTGCCAGCAGCTTAATGGCTCAGGTCGGGAACACTGAAGCTTTCTTT
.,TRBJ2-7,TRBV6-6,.,CATLGWAGAYEQYF,TGTGCCACTTTGGGTTGGGCAGGGGCCTACGAGCAGTACTTC
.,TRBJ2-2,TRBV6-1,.,CASSEADTGTNTGELFF,TGTGCCAGCAGTGAAGCGGACACAGGGACGAACACCGGGGAGCTGTTTTTT
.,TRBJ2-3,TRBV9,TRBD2,CASSATSGEADTQYF,TGTGCCAGCAGCGCGACTAGCGGAGAGGCAGATACGCAGTATTTT
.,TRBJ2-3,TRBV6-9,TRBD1,CASSEATGGADTQYF,TGTGCCAGCAGTGAAGCCACAGGGGGCGCAGATACGCAGTATTTT
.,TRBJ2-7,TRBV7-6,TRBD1,CASSSDRAPGIREQYF,TGTGCCAGCAGCTCCGACAGGGCCCCCGGAATTAGGGAGCAGTACTTC
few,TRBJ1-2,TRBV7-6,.,CASSPQQESYGYTF,TGTGCCAGCAGCCCCCAACAAGAGAGCTATGGCTACACCTTC